What follows are 28 T cell receptor beta chains derived from one specimen sequenced in a study of type 1 regulatory T cells. Using its own MiXCR run on the reads, TCRdb lists one record per CDR3 protein. The sample shows approximately 100,000 distinct CDR3 sequences, 25% to 40% of them seen only once. The sample taken for sequencing was CD4+ T cells, either the whole sample or a sorted fraction (not recorded which). The receptors here all came from a human donor in good health.

The chain couples TRBV20-1 to TRBJ2-3, with 10 bases fitting TRBD2. The CDR3 is made up of 16 amino acids. Germline CDR1 is DFQATT and CDR2 is SNEGSKA (reference sequence). The ends lost 3 bases at V and 6 bases at J; junction bases unmatched: 12. CDR3 residues: CSASRPAGGRTDTQYF. The CDR3 DNA is TGCAGTGCTAGCCGCCCAGCGGGAGGGAGAACGGATACGCAGTATTTT.

The chain uses TRBV7-2 and TRBJ2-7; D is uncertain. Trimming took off 5 bases at V and 1 base at J, with 15 bases between the two ends. Germline CDR1 SGHTA, CDR2 FQGNSA. There are 15 residues in the CDR3. The CDR3 reads CASSPVGGASYEQYF. Here the CDR3 DNA reads TGTGCCAGCAGCCCTGTGGGCGGAGCTTCCTACGAGCAGTACTTC.

Only a few counts were recorded for this clonotype. V is TRBV5-4 and J is TRBJ2-5, with 7 bases that match TRBD1. From germline, CDR1 is SGHNT and CDR2 YYREEE (reference sequence). Germline trimming cut 4 bases from V and 5 bases from J; bases unmatched to any gene: 11. There are 15 residues in the CDR3. CDR3 in DNA: TGTGCCAGCAGCCCGGGACAGCCCTCCCGGGAGACCCAGTACTTC. This encodes CASSPGQPSRETQYF.

The rearrangement links TRBV18 to TRBJ1-1, with 7 nucleotides matching TRBD1. Germline V lookup: CDR1 KGHSH, CDR2 LQKENI. Trimming cost V 6 bases and J 7 bases; bases outside gene matches: 11. The CDR3 has 14 amino acids. The CDR3: CASSPIQGSGEAFF. In nucleotides, the CDR3 is TGTGCCAGCTCCCCCATACAGGGGAGCGGTGAAGCTTTCTTT.

This clonotype was counted between two and nine times. The J gene is TRBJ2-7, the V gene TRBV5-5; D unclear. V lost 1 base and J lost 2, with 7 bases in between. The CDR3 runs to 13 residues. Germline V gene lookup returns CDR1 SGHKS and CDR2 YYEKEE (reference sequence). The CDR3 sequence is CASSLTPTYEQYF. The CDR3 DNA reads as TGTGCCAGCAGCTTGACTCCTACCTACGAGCAGTACTTC.

This clonotype was seen more than once but under ten times. This chain links TRBV11-2 with TRBJ2-4; D is ambiguous. Between the trimmed V and J ends, which lost 0 bases and 0 bases, there was a span of 6 bases. CDR1 is SGHAT, CDR2 FQNNGV, per germline. The CDR3 extends over 15 amino acids. The CDR3 nucleotides are TGTGCCAGCAGCTTAGATTTGGCAGCCAAAAACATTCAGTACTTC. Protein: CASSLDLAAKNIQYF. Combining the CDR3 with reference TRBV11-2 and TRBJ2-4 gives the whole variable domain EAGVAQSPRYKIIEKRQSVAFWCNPISGHATLYWYQQILGQGPKLLIQFQNNGVVDDSQLPKDRFSAERLKGVDSTLKIQPAKLEDSAVYLCASSLDLAAKNIQYFGAGTRLSVL.

The V gene is TRBV11-2, the J gene TRBJ2-5; D ambiguous. V gave up 1 base and J gave up 5 bases, with 5 bases separating them. CDR3 length equals 12 residues. Germline CDR1 reads SGHAT; CDR2 reads FQNNGV. CDR3: CASSLGMETQYF. The CDR3 DNA is TGTGCCAGCAGCTTAGGGATGGAGACCCAGTACTTC. Variable domain in full (rest from reference TRBV11-2 and TRBJ2-5): EAGVAQSPRYKIIEKRQSVAFWCNPISGHATLYWYQQILGQGPKLLIQFQNNGVVDDSQLPKDRFSAERLKGVDSTLKIQPAKLEDSAVYLCASSLGMETQYFGPGTRLLVL.

The J gene is TRBJ2-1, the V gene TRBV20-1; D gene uncertain. The CDR3 runs to 15 residues. Germline lookup yields CDR1 DFQATT and CDR2 SNEGSKA (reference sequence). The CDR3 loop reads CSAVEPVAGDNEQFF. The DNA of the CDR3 is TGCAGCGCAGTTGAGCCCGTGGCTGGGGACAATGAGCAGTTCTTC.

The chain uses TRBV28 and TRBJ1-2, with D unclear. CDR1 is MDHEN, CDR2 SYDVKM, per germline. This CDR3 has 16 residues. The V and J ends lost 3 bases and 3 bases respectively, with 17 bases between them. The CDR3 protein is CASSFLVFRKDYGYTF. In DNA, the CDR3 is TGTGCCAGCAGTTTTCTGGTGTTTAGGAAGGACTATGGCTACACCTTC.

This clonotype showed up just a few times. The chain links TRBV12-3 or TRBV12-4 to TRBJ2-1, with D perhaps given as TRBD1 or TRBD2 (5 bases each). This CDR3 has 13 amino acids. V was trimmed by 4 bases and J by 7 bases, leaving 11 bases between them. The CDR3 loop is CASSSSGANEQFF. Written as DNA, the CDR3 is TGTGCCAGCAGTTCATCCGGGGCAAATGAGCAGTTCTTC.

This clonotype appeared a few times. The chain carries TRBV18 and TRBJ1-2; no reliable D call. V lost 3 bases to trimming and J lost 6 bases, with 11 bases between them. Germline V CDR1 and CDR2: KGHSH, LQKENI. The CDR3 runs 13 residues. The CDR3 DNA follows: TGTGCCAGCTCACCGAGACGAGGTGATGGCTACACCTTC. Translated: CASSPRRGDGYTF.

The chain employs TRBV20-1 and TRBJ2-5, with 8 bases that match TRBD2. Germline trimming cut 2 bases from V and 0 bases from J; bases unmatched to any gene: 2. The V gene's germline CDR1 is DFQATT and CDR2 SNEGSKA (reference sequence). This CDR3 spans 14 amino acids. The CDR3, as DNA: TGCAGTGCTAGATTTAGCGGGGACCAAGAGACCCAGTACTTC. This codes for CSARFSGDQETQYF.

This clonotype was observed a single time. This chain connects TRBV7-2 to TRBJ2-7; the match to TRBD2 covers 7 bases. Per the germline V gene, CDR1 is SGHTA and CDR2 is FQGNSA. The CDR3 extends over 14 amino acids. J lost 7 bases, V lost 8 bases, and 14 bases had no gene match. The CDR3: CASGARGRAGEQYF. CDR3 nucleotide sequence: TGTGCCAGCGGCGCTCGCGGGAGAGCGGGGGAGCAGTACTTC.

The J gene is TRBJ2-5, the V gene TRBV27, with no clear D. V shed 2 bases and J shed 2 bases, with 12 bases lying between them. Germline V gene sequence: CDR1 MNHEY, CDR2 SMNVEV (reference sequence). The CDR3 sequence is 15 residues long. The CDR3 coding sequence is TGTGCCAGCAGTTTAAATTCACTGGGGCAAGAGACCCAGTACTTC. This encodes CASSLNSLGQETQYF.

This clonotype was seen a handful of times. The chain is built from TRBV5-1 and TRBJ2-1; 8 bases are a match to TRBD1. The trim removed 1 base at V and 0 bases at J, leaving 6 bases unmatched. The CDR3 loop spans 17 amino acids. Per the germline V gene, CDR1 is SGHRS and CDR2 is YFSETQ. The CDR3 nucleotides read TGCGCCAGCAGCTTGACGGAGGGACAGGTCTCCTACAATGAGCAGTTCTTC. It codes for CASSLTEGQVSYNEQFF. The full variable domain, rest sourced from reference TRBV5-1 and TRBJ2-1, is KAGVTQTPRYLIKTRGQQVTLSCSPISGHRSVSWYQQTPGQGLQFLFEYFSETQRNKGNFPGRFSGRQFSNSRSEMNVSTLELGDSALYLCASSLTEGQVSYNEQFFGPGTRLTVL.

The genes are TRBV19 and TRBJ2-3, with no clear D. This CDR3 comprises 13 residues. CDR1 LNHDA and CDR2 SQIVND come from the germline V gene (reference sequence). V was pared by 4 bases and J by 2 bases, with 7 bases between. CDR3 in DNA: TGTGCCAGTAGTACCACTTACACAGATACGCAGTATTTT. It translates to CASSTTYTDTQYF.

This rearrangement joins TRBV20-1 to TRBJ1-5, with 9 bases matching TRBD1. The CDR3 has 16 amino acids. The V gene's germline CDR1 is DFQATT and CDR2 SNEGSKA (reference sequence). Unmatched junction bases numbered 9, after V lost 0 bases and J lost 6 bases. The CDR3 DNA follows: TGCAGTGCTAGAGATCGGGCACAGGGGGCGGGTCAGCCCCAGCATTTT. This gives the protein CSARDRAQGAGQPQHF.

This clonotype was seen a few times. The chain uses TRBV5-1 and TRBJ2-1, with 8 bases that match TRBD1. The CDR3 runs to 14 residues. V lost 3 bases to trimming and J lost 8 bases; unmatched junction nucleotides: 7. Germline-derived CDR1 and CDR2 are SGHRS and YFSETQ. The CDR3: CASSWGQVSDEQFF. CDR3 DNA sequence: TGCGCCAGCAGCTGGGGACAGGTCAGCGATGAGCAGTTCTTC.

This clonotype was seen at least ten times. The rearrangement joins TRBV29-1 to TRBJ2-1; 9 nucleotides match TRBD2. Germline V gene data show CDR1 as SQVTM and CDR2 as ANQGSEA. V lost 6 bases, J lost 9 bases, and 12 bases stayed unmatched. The CDR3 extends over 14 amino acids. The CDR3 reads CSVTARREGTEQFF. The CDR3 nucleotides read TGCAGCGTCACCGCCCGGCGGGAGGGTACTGAGCAGTTCTTC.

The chain employs TRBV19 and TRBJ2-5; D remains unclear. Trimming shortened V by 4 bases and J by 1 base, and 4 bases separated the two germline ends. Germline V gene lookup returns CDR1 LNHDA and CDR2 SQIVND (reference sequence). CDR3 size: 12 residues. The CDR3 spells CASSTSQETQYF. The CDR3 DNA sequence: TGTGCCAGTAGTACCAGCCAAGAGACCCAGTACTTC.

The chain joins TRBV6-1 to TRBJ2-2; 8 nucleotides match TRBD2. Germline values: CDR1 MNHNS, CDR2 SASEGT. This CDR3 has 15 residues. Germline trimming cut 8 bases from V and 5 bases from J; bases unmatched to any gene: 10. The CDR3 DNA reads TGTGCCAGCTGCGAAGTGGCGGGAGGTACCGGGGAGCTGTTTTTT. Its translation: CASCEVAGGTGELFF.

This chain uses TRBV29-1 with TRBJ1-2, with 7 bases matching TRBD1. Germline V gives CDR1 SQVTM, CDR2 ANQGSEA. Losses at the gene ends were 3 bases for V and 4 bases for J; bases not matched to a gene: 5. This CDR3 is built from 13 residues. CDR3 nucleotide sequence: TGCAGCGTTGAGGTTCAGGGGGGCTATGGCTACACCTTC. Translating gives CSVEVQGGYGYTF.

This chain's CDR3 is CSVDRGSGELFF. The CDR3 region has the DNA TGCAGCGTTGATAGAGGGTCCGGGGAGCTGTTTTTT. The rearrangement uses TRBV29-1 and TRBJ2-2; weak D call: TRBD2 (5 bases). The V gene lost 3 bases and the J gene lost 6 bases, with 8 bases spanning the gap. CDR3 length equals 12 residues. Germline assignment: CDR1 SQVTM and CDR2 ANQGSEA.

This chain joins TRBV20-1 and TRBJ2-5; tentative D call: TRBD2 (5 bases). V lost 1 base, J lost 5 bases, and 11 bases lay in between. This CDR3 is built from 13 residues. The germline gives CDR1 DFQATT, CDR2 SNEGSKA (reference sequence). CDR3 sequence reads: CSARGGGGETQYF. DNA of the CDR3: TGCAGTGCTAGAGGAGGCGGCGGGGAGACCCAGTACTTC.

V gene TRBV20-1 combines with J gene TRBJ2-7; maybe TRBD1 (6 bases). Between the trimmed V and J ends, which lost 3 bases and 3 bases, there was a span of 18 bases. The CDR3 runs to 15 residues. The V gene's germline CDR1 is DFQATT and CDR2 SNEGSKA (reference sequence). The DNA of the CDR3 is TGCAGTGCTAGCGCGGCTGGGGGACACCTCTACGAGCAGTACTTC. Translation gives CSASAAGGHLYEQYF.

This clonotype was found a few times. The rearrangement links TRBV19 to TRBJ1-5; TRBD1 aligns across 10 bases. This CDR3 is built from 13 residues. Germline CDR1 is LNHDA and CDR2 is SQIVND (reference sequence). Trimming took 6 bases from V and 5 from J; bases not matched to a gene: 1. The CDR3 DNA reads as TGTGCCAGTAGCGACAGGGGGCATCAGCCCCAGCATTTT. It is translated as CASSDRGHQPQHF.

This CDR3 reads CASSPQRQGDIQYF. CDR3 DNA: TGTGCCAGCAGCCCCCAAAGACAGGGAGACATTCAGTACTTC. V usage is TRBV5-5 and J usage is TRBJ2-4; 7 bases agree with TRBD1. Germline V gene sequence: CDR1 SGHKS, CDR2 YYEKEE (reference sequence). The CDR3 totals 14 residues. V lost 4 bases to trimming and J lost 8 bases; unmatched junction nucleotides: 9.

This chain links TRBV19 with TRBJ2-1; TRBD2 might be the D (7 bases). Between the trimmed V and J ends, which lost 1 base and 6 bases, there was a span of 13 bases. The germline gives CDR1 LNHDA, CDR2 SQIVND (reference sequence). This CDR3 region has 15 residues. The DNA for the CDR3 is TGTGCCAGTAGTATAGGAGGGGGGAGGGCCAATGAGCAGTTCTTC. This gives the protein CASSIGGGRANEQFF. Full variable domain (rest looked up from reference TRBV19 and TRBJ2-1): DGGITQSPKYLFRKEGQNVTLSCEQNLNHDAMYWYRQDPGQGLRLIYYSQIVNDFQKGDIAEGYSVSREKKESFPLTVTSAQKNPTAFYLCASSIGGGRANEQFFGPGTRLTVL.